The 11 T cell receptor beta chains listed next were all sequenced from one sample in a study of shared clonotypes between healthy human individuals. Profiled with immunoSEQ multiplex PCR; TCRdb holds only in-frame clones, not every one. The sample lists 330,000 or so clones; less than 85% were seen once. Sequencing was carried out using memory CD4+ T cells sorted from blood. The subset denotes: CD45RA-negative fraction. The receptors here all came from a young man in good health.

This clone was counted once. This chain links TRBV28 with TRBJ2-7; no reliable D call. The CDR3 extends over 15 amino acids. The germline CDR1 and CDR2 sequences are MDHEN and SYDVKM. The V gene lost 9 bases and the J gene lost 0 bases, with 18 bases spanning the gap. CDR3 protein: CASTVKVRSSYEQYF. Here the CDR3 DNA reads TGTGCCAGTACTGTTAAGGTCCGGTCCTCCTACGAGCAGTACTTC.

This clone was seen more than once but under ten times. This chain uses TRBV21-1 with TRBJ2-1; the table's D gene call, TRBD2, was not cross checked with the DNA. TRBV21-1 is termed a pseudogene. This CDR3 is built from 21 residues. The CDR3 sequence is CASSKVRPLAGEGGLYNEQFF. The CDR3 region has the DNA TGTGCCAGCAGCAAAGTGAGGCCCTTAGCGGGAGAGGGGGGACTCTACAATGAGCAGTTCTTC.

The genes are TRBV5-5 and TRBJ2-2; possibly TRBD1 or TRBD2 for D (5 bases each). The CDR3 is 15 amino acids. CDR1 and CDR2 from the germline V gene are SGHKS and YYEKEE (reference sequence). V lost 1 base and J 4 bases, leaving 11 bases between the germline ends. CDR3 amino acids: CASSLRRETTGELFF. The CDR3 DNA reads TGTGCCAGCAGCTTGCGCAGGGAGACCACCGGGGAGCTGTTTTTT.

This clone was recorded only once. A much larger clonotype is one base distant, so this may be a read error. This chain uses TRBV15 with TRBJ1-2, with D perhaps matching TRBD1 (6 bases). Per germline, CDR1 LNHNV and CDR2 YYDKDF (reference sequence). V was pared by 7 bases and J by 8 bases, with 23 bases between. The CDR3 is 15 residues long. CDR3 loop: CATNTRLGGQRGYTF. The CDR3 nucleotides are TGTGCCACCAACACCCGTCTAGGGGGACAAAGGGGCTACACCTTC.

The rearrangement links TRBV6-1 to TRBJ1-2; TRBD1 is a possible D gene (5 bases). V was clipped by 5 bases and J by 5 bases, with 9 bases between them. This CDR3 contains 12 residues. Germline V gene sequence: CDR1 MNHNS, CDR2 SASEGT. CDR3 residues: CASSYGTYGYTF. The CDR3 nucleotides read TGTGCCAGCAGTTATGGGACTTATGGCTACACCTTC.

The V gene is TRBV28, the J gene TRBJ2-2; 12 bases align to TRBD2. J was trimmed by 5 bases and V by 6 bases; bases with no gene match: 10. In germline, CDR1 is MDHEN, CDR2 SYDVKM. This CDR3 has 17 residues. CDR3 DNA sequence: TGTGCCAGCAGCCCGACTAGCGGGAGACGGTGGACCGGGGAGCTGTTTTTT. Its protein product is CASSPTSGRRWTGELFF.

This chain links TRBV18 with TRBJ2-2; 9 bases are a match to TRBD1. Germline V gene sequence: CDR1 KGHSH, CDR2 LQKENI. The CDR3 is 14 residues long. V lost 3 bases, J lost 7 bases, and 3 bases stayed unmatched. The CDR3 DNA is TGTGCCAGCTCACCGGGACAGGGCGTCGGGGAGCTGTTTTTT. This sequence encodes CASSPGQGVGELFF.

The chain couples TRBV19 to TRBJ2-1; D perhaps matches TRBD2 (5 bases). CDR3 length: 17 amino acids. Trimming took off 3 bases at V and 6 bases at J, with 21 bases between the two ends. Germline V CDR1 and CDR2: LNHDA, SQIVND (reference sequence). The CDR3 DNA is TGTGCCAGTAGTATCGAGGGTGGATTTTCCCGGAGCAATGAGCAGTTCTTC. Its translation: CASSIEGGFSRSNEQFF.

Here the CDR3 DNA reads TGTGCCAGCAGCCCTAGCTGGGAGACCCAGTACTTC. It is translated as CASSPSWETQYF. This rearrangement joins TRBV7-9 to TRBJ2-5; D may be TRBD2 (5 bases). Germline-derived CDR1 and CDR2 are SEHNR and FQNEAQ (reference sequence). The V end was cut by 5 bases, the J end by 5 bases, with 9 bases between. The CDR3 has 12 residues. Supplemented by reference TRBV7-9 and TRBJ2-5, the full variable domain reads DTGVSQNPRHKITKRGQNVTFRCDPISEHNRLYWYRQTLGQGPEFLTYFQNEAQLEKSRLLSDRFSAERPKGSFSTLEIQRTEQGDSAMYLCASSPSWETQYFGPGTRLLVL.

The rearrangement links TRBV7-2 to TRBJ1-5; D is unclear. There are 14 residues in the CDR3. Germline values: CDR1 SGHTA, CDR2 FQGNSA. Trimming left V 5 bases short and J 2 bases short, with 10 bases between. The CDR3 region has the DNA TGTGCCAGCAGCGAGAGGGTTGGCAATCAGCCCCAGCATTTT. This encodes CASSERVGNQPQHF. The whole variable domain, filled in from reference TRBV7-2 and TRBJ1-5, reads GAGVSQSPSNKVTEKGKDVELRCDPISGHTALYWYRQSLGQGLEFLIYFQGNSAPDKSGLPSDRFSAERTGGSVSTLTIQRTQQEDSAVYLCASSERVGNQPQHFGDGTRLSIL.

The CDR3 nucleotides are TGCGCCAGCAGCCAACCGGGACTAGCGGGAGCTTTTACGTACAATGAGCAGTTCTTC. Amino acid sequence: CASSQPGLAGAFTYNEQFF. The chain employs TRBV4-1 and TRBJ2-1; 14 bases are a match to TRBD2. Germline V gene sequence: CDR1 MGHRA, CDR2 YSYEKL. Trimming cost V 2 bases and J 4 bases; bases outside gene matches: 10. There are 19 residues in the CDR3.